These T cell receptor beta chains were read from a single sample in a study of blood T cell repertoires in COVID-19. Profiling relied on immunoSEQ multiplex PCR, and the TCRdb table lists in-frame clones only, not all of them. This sample yields more than 40,000 clones, of which 70% to 90% are seen a single time; approximately 4.6% belongs to the top ten. Sequenced sample: peripheral blood. The receptors were sampled from a man aged 60 to 75 with acute or convalescent COVID-19. The conserved cysteine and the conserved F or W are not part of the CDR3 here.

j_call v_call cdr3_length cdr3_aa
TRBJ1-5 TRBV20-1 12 SASWQGAGGPQH
TRBJ2-1 TRBV15 14 ATSRDPSGAYNEQF
TRBJ2-3 TRBV4-3 14 ASSQVSAGSTDTQY
TRBJ1-5 TRBV10-3 11 AISGGLEEPQH
TRBJ1-1 TRBV7-9 11 ASSLGRPPEAF
TRBJ1-2 TRBV12-3/TRBV12-4 9 ASSDSYGYT
TRBJ2-1 TRBV27 13 ASSLGTSGLDEQF
TRBJ2-2 TRBV14 13 ASSQVQGATGELF
TRBJ2-2 TRBV9 16 ASSVGGGGFANTGELF
TRBJ2-5 TRBV4-3 13 ASSQGGGVQETQY
TRBJ1-1 TRBV4-3 13 ASSQDWGRDTEAF
TRBJ1-4 TRBV4-1 13 ASSPLGVTNEKLF
TRBJ2-1 TRBV29-1 12 SVEVGGTGNEQF
TRBJ1-2 TRBV15 13 ATSRDLEGNYGYT
TRBJ1-2 TRBV10-3 12 AISLGQGSYGYT
TRBJ1-5 TRBV19 12 ASKTQRVNQPQH
TRBJ1-5 TRBV19 12 ASSIGHPNQPQH
TRBJ1-2 TRBV9 12 ASSDDRGPYGYT
TRBJ1-3 TRBV4-3 13 ASSRTVDPGNTIY
TRBJ2-1 TRBV7-6 15 ASSLALSSGGAHEQF
TRBJ2-3 TRBV30 17 AWSVHRGGVASTTDTQY
TRBJ2-7 TRBV14 12 ASSQPGVDQEQY